Included here is one TCR beta chain sequence, with context. This clonotype was observed many times. The antigen it recognizes is unknown. The input lacks base qualities; no much larger clone sits a single base away. Including cysteine and phenylalanine, the CDR3 has 15 amino acids. Only the CDR3 region is kept as DNA, spanning 45 bases read in frame from base 1. Here V drops 3 bases and J drops 7 bases, and the junction holds 11 bases not matched to any gene. To demonstrate the VDJtools post-analysis software, TCR beta repertoires were profiled from the peripheral blood of 10 to 15 young patients with multiple sclerosis. The multiple sclerosis patients were children and adolescents between roughly 6 and 17 years of age. The sample originates from a study of post-analysis software for immune sequencing data (dated by TCRdb to the mid-2010s). Study-wide context: Disease courses on record covered relapsing-remitting, secondary progressive and progressive-relapsing multiple sclerosis, though some patients had no subtype annotation. The multiple sclerosis patient repertoires were compared with more than 10 previously published healthy control repertoires from donors aged roughly 6 to 27 years. A subset of samples was prepared in parallel using single-end sample barcoding, then pooled and co-amplified after Illumina adapter ligation. Broader findings and caveats from the paper: Significantly higher frequencies in patients than in controls were found for roughly 5 TRBV segments, including TRBV5-6, TRBV5-1 and TRBV20-1. Strong co-clustering of samples prepared in the same batch was shown by direct clustering with F measure, prompting a batch-effect correction. Compared with controls, multiple sclerosis patients had significantly lower normalized Chao1 diversity, a finding suggesting substantial peripheral T-cell clonal expansion. The multiple sclerosis patient group was slightly younger than the control group.

Libraries were constructed by PCR. Sequenced on an Illumina HiSeq 2500. To reduce PCR and sequencing biases, unique molecular identifiers were built into the TCR beta cDNA libraries. Roughly 0.5 million cDNA molecules were obtained per 1 to 10 million input T cells, so each molecule approximated one T cell. The patient libraries were prepared and sequenced with the same protocol used for the earlier healthy control dataset. Within a given batch, samples were prepared together, multiplexed and sequenced on the same HiSeq lane. Processing in the source paper ran as follows. Raw barcoded reads were processed with MIGEC, and single-read molecular identifier groups were discarded before consensus assembly and CDR3 extraction. VDJtools was used for post-analysis of the clonotype tables, with diversity normalized by down-sampling every dataset to the smallest sample size. In repertoire overlap clustering, CDR3 amino acid sequences, but not nucleotide sequences, were matched to correct batch-related cross-sample contamination. TCRdb reanalyzed the raw reads on its own, using fastp at Q25 for trimming and MiXCR for clone calling, and kept in-frame beta chains. Each entry merges the rows of one CDR3 protein and shows their most common DNA and genes. The V and J calls follow TCRdb's processing rather than the paper's. In all, the sample holds about 760,000 distinct CDR3 sequences, and 25% to 30% of those were seen once. Jointly, the top ten make up under 0.7% of the sample.

This clonotype was obtained from a girl aged 5 to 17 with multiple sclerosis. The chain couples TRBV12-3 or TRBV12-4 to TRBJ2-5; TRBD1 matches 7 bases in the middle. Sequencing was performed on blood. In nucleotides, the sequence is TGTGCCAGCAGTTTCCCCAACAGGGGCCCTGGGACCCAGTACTTC. This yields the protein CASSFPNRGPGTQYF.